A selection of T cell receptor beta chains follows, all from one sample in a study of T-cell reconstitution after alpha-beta-depleted transplantation in children. One entry per CDR3 protein results from TCRdb running MiXCR on the PCR reads. The sample shows about 300,000 distinct CDR3 sequences, 10% of them seen only once. Sample: PBMCs, taken before TCRalphabeta/CD19-depleted stem cell transplant. The receptor set was obtained from a boy younger than two with acute myeloid leukemia, due to receive a stem cell transplant. Each CDR3 is given with its conserved first and last residue. A D gene is named only where the DNA matches it firmly. For some rows the clone size is stated as once, few or many, or as a class when expanded; others skip it.

d_call: TRBD2
v_call: TRBV20-1
j_call: TRBJ2-7
clone_size: many
cdr3_aa: CSAPSGVLSYEQYF
cdr3_nt: TGCAGTGCTCCTAGCGGGGTCCTCTCCTACGAGCAGTACTTC

d_call: NA
v_call: TRBV5-1
j_call: TRBJ2-2
clone_size: many
cdr3_aa: CASSFQTGTTGELFF
cdr3_nt: TGCGCCAGCAGCTTCCAAACAGGGACCACCGGGGAGCTGTTTTTT

d_call: NA
v_call: TRBV2
j_call: TRBJ1-5
clone_size: many
cdr3_aa: CASSQRGMSNQPQHF
cdr3_nt: TGTGCCAGCTCTCAGAGGGGAATGAGCAATCAGCCCCAGCATTTT

d_call: NA
v_call: TRBV2
j_call: TRBJ2-5
clone_size: many
cdr3_aa: CASRVRTEETQYF
cdr3_nt: TGTGCCAGCAGGGTAAGAACAGAAGAGACCCAGTACTTC

d_call: TRBD2
v_call: TRBV10-3
j_call: TRBJ2-2
clone_size: many
cdr3_aa: CAIATSGTNTGELFF
cdr3_nt: TGTGCCATCGCGACTAGCGGTACGAACACCGGGGAGCTGTTTTTT

d_call: NA
v_call: TRBV27
j_call: TRBJ2-1
clone_size: many
cdr3_aa: CASSLYSGAYNEQFF
cdr3_nt: TGTGCCAGCAGTTTATATTCGGGGGCCTACAATGAGCAGTTCTTC

d_call: NA
v_call: TRBV20-1
j_call: TRBJ1-1
clone_size: many
cdr3_aa: CSARDRGGVNTEAFF
cdr3_nt: TGCAGTGCTAGAGATAGGGGGGGCGTGAACACTGAAGCTTTCTTT

d_call: TRBD1
v_call: TRBV2
j_call: TRBJ2-6
clone_size: many
cdr3_aa: CASTGTGWAGANVLTF
cdr3_nt: TGTGCCAGCACCGGGACAGGGTGGGCTGGGGCCAACGTCCTGACTTTC

d_call: TRBD1
v_call: TRBV4-1
j_call: TRBJ1-5
clone_size: many
cdr3_aa: CASSQGQSYSNQPQHF
cdr3_nt: TGCGCCAGCAGCCAGGGACAGTCCTATAGCAATCAGCCCCAGCATTTT

d_call: TRBD1
v_call: TRBV11-2
j_call: TRBJ1-5
clone_size: many
cdr3_aa: CASSSTTGGGRPQHF
cdr3_nt: TGTGCCAGCAGCTCGACGACAGGGGGTGGGCGGCCCCAGCATTTT

d_call: TRBD2
v_call: TRBV25-1
j_call: TRBJ2-7
clone_size: few
cdr3_aa: CASSEGLAGVYEQYF
cdr3_nt: TGTGCCAGCAGTGAAGGACTAGCGGGGGTCTACGAGCAGTACTTC

d_call: NA
v_call: TRBV18
j_call: TRBJ1-1
clone_size: few
cdr3_aa: CASSTEPAGYTEAFF
cdr3_nt: TGTGCCAGCTCAACGGAACCGGCTGGGTACACTGAAGCTTTCTTT

d_call: TRBD1
v_call: TRBV20-1
j_call: TRBJ1-4
clone_size: many
cdr3_aa: CSAGGTGPNEKLFF
cdr3_nt: TGCAGTGCTGGCGGGACAGGGCCTAACGAAAAACTGTTTTTT

d_call: TRBD1
v_call: TRBV24-1
j_call: TRBJ1-5
clone_size: many
cdr3_aa: CATSDSGTGGQPQHF
cdr3_nt: TGTGCCACCAGTGACTCCGGGACAGGGGGTCAGCCCCAGCATTTT

d_call: NA
v_call: TRBV27
j_call: TRBJ1-2
clone_size: many
cdr3_aa: CASSLSYSTNYGYTF
cdr3_nt: TGTGCCAGCAGTTTATCGTACTCTACTAACTATGGCTACACCTTC

d_call: NA
v_call: TRBV20-1
j_call: TRBJ2-1
clone_size: many
cdr3_aa: CSAQTRGLHNEQFF
cdr3_nt: TGCAGTGCCCAAACGCGGGGCCTACACAATGAGCAGTTCTTC

d_call: TRBD1
v_call: TRBV20-1
j_call: TRBJ1-5
clone_size: many
cdr3_aa: CSARGQPRGSQHF
cdr3_nt: TGCAGTGCTAGGGGACAGCCGAGAGGGTCCCAGCATTTT

d_call: NA
v_call: TRBV12-3/TRBV12-4
j_call: TRBJ2-1
clone_size: many
cdr3_aa: CASSLVGHYNEQFF
cdr3_nt: TGTGCCAGCAGTTTAGTGGGACACTACAATGAGCAGTTCTTC

d_call: TRBD2
v_call: TRBV20-1
j_call: TRBJ2-1
clone_size: NA
cdr3_aa: CSARKAGNEQFF
cdr3_nt: TGCAGTGCTAGAAAAGCGGGGAATGAGCAGTTCTTC

d_call: NA
v_call: TRBV20-1
j_call: TRBJ1-2
clone_size: many
cdr3_aa: CSAREIGQGPLNYGYTF
cdr3_nt: TGCAGTGCTAGAGAAATCGGGCAGGGCCCCCTTAACTATGGCTACACCTTC

d_call: TRBD1
v_call: TRBV6-9
j_call: TRBJ2-3
clone_size: many
cdr3_aa: CASSYSGQGQDTQYF
cdr3_nt: TGTGCCAGCAGTTATTCTGGACAGGGCCAGGATACGCAGTATTTT

d_call: NA
v_call: TRBV5-5
j_call: TRBJ1-6
clone_size: many
cdr3_aa: CASSLERLNSPLHF
cdr3_nt: TGTGCCAGCAGCTTGGAAAGGTTGAATTCACCCCTCCACTTT

d_call: NA
v_call: TRBV4-2
j_call: TRBJ2-3
clone_size: many
cdr3_aa: CASSQDAGGTDTQYF
cdr3_nt: TGTGCCAGCAGCCAAGATGCTGGGGGCACAGATACGCAGTATTTT

d_call: TRBD2
v_call: TRBV5-1
j_call: TRBJ2-5
clone_size: many
cdr3_aa: CASSAGTSGILEETQYF
cdr3_nt: TGCGCCAGCAGCGCCGGGACTAGCGGTATATTAGAAGAGACCCAGTACTTC

d_call: TRBD1
v_call: TRBV5-1
j_call: TRBJ1-3
clone_size: NA
cdr3_aa: CASSLGGGANTIYF
cdr3_nt: TGCGCCAGCAGCTTAGGAGGGGGCGCGAACACCATATATTTT

d_call: NA
v_call: TRBV27
j_call: TRBJ2-7
clone_size: many
cdr3_aa: CASSSRFIGRYEQYF
cdr3_nt: TGTGCCAGCAGTTCTCGGTTCATCGGGCGCTACGAGCAGTACTTC

d_call: TRBD1
v_call: TRBV20-1
j_call: TRBJ1-2
clone_size: many
cdr3_aa: CSAGTGGENYGYTF
cdr3_nt: TGCAGTGCAGGCACAGGGGGCGAGAACTATGGCTACACCTTC

d_call: NA
v_call: TRBV5-1
j_call: TRBJ1-5
clone_size: many
cdr3_aa: CASSLEAGGNQPQHF
cdr3_nt: TGCGCCAGCAGCTTGGAAGCAGGGGGCAATCAGCCCCAGCATTTT

d_call: NA
v_call: TRBV7-3
j_call: TRBJ2-7
clone_size: many
cdr3_aa: CASSLRGGTASYEQYF
cdr3_nt: TGTGCCAGCAGCTTACGGGGCGGGACAGCCTCCTACGAGCAGTACTTC

d_call: NA
v_call: TRBV4-2
j_call: TRBJ2-1
clone_size: few
cdr3_aa: CASSPEGATSNEQFF
cdr3_nt: TGTGCCAGCAGCCCCGAAGGGGCAACGAGCAATGAGCAGTTCTTC

d_call: NA
v_call: TRBV5-4
j_call: TRBJ2-1
clone_size: NA
cdr3_aa: CASSTSSALNEQFF
cdr3_nt: TGTGCCAGCAGTACATCCTCGGCGCTGAATGAGCAGTTCTTC

d_call: NA
v_call: TRBV7-2
j_call: TRBJ2-6
clone_size: many
cdr3_aa: CASSSRFPNVLTF
cdr3_nt: TGTGCCAGCAGCTCGAGGTTTCCCAACGTCCTGACTTTC

d_call: NA
v_call: TRBV7-6
j_call: TRBJ2-6
clone_size: many
cdr3_aa: CASSLNPGSSGANVLTF
cdr3_nt: TGTGCCAGCAGCTTAAATCCAGGGAGCTCTGGGGCCAACGTCCTGACTTTC

d_call: NA
v_call: TRBV7-9
j_call: TRBJ2-7
clone_size: many
cdr3_aa: CASSLVRGGYEQYF
cdr3_nt: TGTGCCAGCAGCTTAGTGAGAGGCGGCTACGAGCAGTACTTC

d_call: TRBD2
v_call: TRBV29-1
j_call: TRBJ2-7
clone_size: many
cdr3_aa: CSVTGRGLAGVFYEQYF
cdr3_nt: TGCAGCGTTACAGGGCGGGGACTAGCGGGAGTGTTCTACGAGCAGTACTTC

d_call: NA
v_call: TRBV7-4
j_call: TRBJ1-5
clone_size: many
cdr3_aa: CASSLEGRRTRQPQHF
cdr3_nt: TGTGCCAGCAGCTTAGAGGGGAGGAGAACCCGACAGCCCCAGCATTTT

d_call: NA
v_call: TRBV28
j_call: TRBJ1-2
clone_size: many
cdr3_aa: CASSGGVRGYTF
cdr3_nt: TGTGCCAGCAGCGGGGGGGTGAGGGGCTACACCTTC